These 5 T cell receptor beta chains were all obtained from the same sample, sequenced in a study of shared clonotypes between healthy human individuals. Here immunoSEQ multiplex PCR was the method, and the copy in TCRdb shows in-frame clones only, minus some. Of roughly 1,800,000 clones in the sample, about 95% are singletons; the top ten hold 0.95% to 1.5%. Cells designated naive CD8 were CD45RO-negative and were positively selected for CCR7, with terminally differentiated effector memory CD45RA+ cells excluded. Material for sequencing was naive CD8+ T cells sorted from blood. The receptor set was obtained from a man between 18 and 35 years old in good health.

Comment on this clone: At the DNA level, this CDR3 is encoded by other sequences in the same sample as well. V is TRBV7-9 and J is TRBJ2-2; TRBD2 is a possible D gene (5 bases). V was shortened by 4 bases and J by 2 bases, with 8 bases between the two germline ends. The germline V gene encodes CDR1 SEHNR and CDR2 FQNEAQ (reference sequence). The CDR3 extends over 14 amino acids. CDR3 residues: CASSSPGNTGELFF. CDR3 nucleotides: TGTGCCAGCAGCTCCCCGGGAAACACCGGGGAGCTGTTTTTT. Using reference TRBV7-9 and TRBJ2-2 for the parts outside the CDR3, the full variable domain is DTGVSQNPRHKITKRGQNVTFRCDPISEHNRLYWYRQTLGQGPEFLTYFQNEAQLEKSRLLSDRFSAERPKGSFSTLEIQRTEQGDSAMYLCASSSPGNTGELFFGEGSRLTVL.

J is TRBJ2-1 and V is TRBV7-9; 7 nucleotides agree with TRBD1. The CDR3 is 17 amino acids. J was trimmed by 3 bases and V by 5 bases; bases with no gene match: 13. The germline V gene encodes CDR1 SEHNR and CDR2 FQNEAQ (reference sequence). CDR3 protein: CASSTTTGSLIYNEQFF. The CDR3 nucleotides are TGTGCCAGCAGCACCACGACAGGGTCCCTAATCTACAATGAGCAGTTCTTC.

V gene TRBV28 combines with J gene TRBJ1-1, with D uncertain. The CDR3 totals 14 residues. Germline V gene sequence: CDR1 MDHEN, CDR2 SYDVKM. Trimming took 5 bases from V and 0 from J, leaving 10 bases between them. CDR3 amino acids: CASSSEDLNTEAFF. DNA for the CDR3: TGTGCCAGCAGTAGCGAGGACCTGAACACTGAAGCTTTCTTT.

A note on this clone: The sample holds other DNA sequences that translate to the same CDR3. This chain connects TRBV27 to TRBJ2-1, with a tentative D call TRBD2 (6 bases). Trimming took 2 bases from V and 2 from J, leaving 7 bases between them. The CDR3 consists of 14 residues. Germline V CDR1 and CDR2: MNHEY, SMNVEV (reference sequence). The DNA for the CDR3 is TGTGCCAGCAGTTTAGCGGGAACCTACAATGAGCAGTTCTTC. Translated, it gives CASSLAGTYNEQFF.

This chain joins TRBV21-1 and TRBJ1-1; the listed D gene, TRBD1, was not tested against the DNA. TRBV21-1 is marked as a pseudogene. The CDR3 spans 15 residues. The CDR3 sequence is CASSKVADTNTEAFF. The CDR3 DNA reads as TGTGCCAGCAGCAAAGTGGCAGATACGAACACTGAAGCTTTCTTT.